The 31 T cell receptor beta chains reported below all come from one sample, sequenced in a study of blood T cell repertoires in COVID-19 (dated by TCRdb to 2020 to 2022). Receptors were amplified or captured by the immunoSEQ multiplex PCR assay. TCRdb provides this immuneACCESS table in a form limited to in-frame rearrangements. Some clones are lacking; in checked studies, under half of them reflect an unresolved V gene, and why the rest are absent is not known. The sample includes some 260,000 clones, with 60% to 75% observed a single time. The biggest ten clones account for 3% to 3.5% of the sample. Source material: peripheral blood. These receptors originate from an elderly woman with acute or convalescent COVID-19.

The chain links TRBV6-1 to TRBJ2-4, with D perhaps TRBD1 (6 bases). The length of the CDR3 is 12 residues. V was trimmed by 3 bases and J by 8 bases, leaving 8 bases between them. Looked up from germline, CDR1 is MNHNS and CDR2 is SASEGT. The CDR3, as DNA: TGTGCCAGCAGTGAGAGGGGGTACATTCAGTACTTC. This sequence encodes CASSERGYIQYF.

The chain employs TRBV6-1 and TRBJ1-1; D is ambiguous. CDR3 length: 17 amino acids. With 2 bases removed from V and 1 base from J, the gap between germline ends came to 17 bases. Germline CDR1 and CDR2: MNHNS and SASEGT. The CDR3 DNA is TGTGCCAGCAGTGAATATCGTGGCATTTCCCCGAACACTGAAGCTTTCTTT. Its protein is CASSEYRGISPNTEAFF.

The chain is built from TRBV7-2 and TRBJ1-2, with D maybe TRBD1 (6 bases). CDR3 length: 15 amino acids. CDR1 is SGHTA and CDR2 is FQGNSA in the germline V gene. Trimming shortened V by 2 bases and J by 3 bases, and 13 bases separated the two germline ends. CDR3 sequence (DNA): TGTGCCAGCAGCTTAAGAACAGGGCTCTACTATGGCTACACCTTC. It is translated as CASSLRTGLYYGYTF.

The table lists this clone with a few counts. This chain joins TRBV3-1 (or the pseudogene TRBV3-2) and TRBJ1-4, with 8 bases fitting TRBD1. CDR1 and CDR2 (germline): LGHDT, YNNKEL (reference sequence). V was pared by 5 bases and J by 8 bases, with 7 bases of the junction left unmatched. The CDR3 runs 14 residues. CDR3 coding DNA: TGTGCCAGCAGCTCGGGACAGGTTGGGGAAAAACTGTTTTTT. Translated: CASSSGQVGEKLFF.

The V and J genes are TRBV2 and TRBJ1-2, with a possible D match to TRBD1 (5 bases). The ends were cut back, 8 bases at V and 4 bases at J, with 17 bases in the middle. The CDR3 length is 14 residues. Germline V gene sequence: CDR1 SNHLY, CDR2 FYNNEI. The CDR3: CASVNQGPAYGYTF. The CDR3 DNA is TGTGCCAGCGTTAACCAGGGCCCCGCCTATGGCTACACCTTC.

CDR3 in amino acids: CATSREANQPQHF. For the CDR3, the DNA is TGTGCCACCAGCAGAGAGGCAAATCAGCCCCAGCATTTT. The rearrangement joins TRBV15 to TRBJ1-5; the D is unclear. This CDR3 contains 13 residues. From germline, CDR1 is LNHNV and CDR2 YYDKDF (reference sequence). Trimming stripped 0 bases from V and 4 bases from J, with 4 bases between.

The CDR3 spells CASSVGGGTGNTIYF. Here the CDR3 DNA reads TGTGCCAGCAGCGTAGGTGGAGGGACCGGAAACACCATATATTTT. This rearrangement joins TRBV9 to TRBJ1-3; possibly TRBD1 for D (5 bases). The V and J ends lost 0 bases and 4 bases respectively, with 11 bases between them. Germline CDR1 and CDR2: SGDLS and YYNGEE. CDR3 length: 15 residues.

The V call is TRBV30, the J call TRBJ1-1; 9 bases line up with TRBD1. CDR1 is GTSNPN, CDR2 SVGIG, per germline (reference sequence). The CDR3 covers 13 residues. J gave up 5 bases and V 5 bases, and 6 bases lay outside the gene matches. CDR3 residues: CAWGTGRVTEAFF. The CDR3 DNA is TGTGCCTGGGGGACAGGGCGTGTGACTGAAGCTTTCTTT.

This chain connects TRBV6-6 to TRBJ2-7; the match to TRBD1 covers 8 bases. CDR3 size: 14 residues. The V gene's germline CDR1 is MNHNY and CDR2 SVGAGI (reference sequence). V trimming: 1 base; J trimming: 7 bases; junction bases outside the gene matches: 6. The CDR3 DNA is TGTGCCAGCAGTTACTACGGACAGGGAGCGGAGCAGTACTTC. Translating it yields CASSYYGQGAEQYF.

The chain employs TRBV3-1 (or the pseudogene TRBV3-2) and TRBJ2-1, with 7 bases matching TRBD2. V was clipped by 0 bases and J by 8 bases; unmatched bases: 7. The germline V gene encodes CDR1 LGHDT and CDR2 YNNKEL (reference sequence). CDR3 size: 15 residues. The CDR3 nucleotides are TGTGCCAGCAGCCAAGATGCCCTCGGGGGGTATGAGCAGTTCTTC. This encodes CASSQDALGGYEQFF.

This clone was observed at least ten times. This chain joins TRBV18 and TRBJ2-7; 9 nucleotides match TRBD1. The CDR3 covers 17 residues. V trimming: 3 bases; J trimming: 4 bases; junction bases outside the gene matches: 13. Germline-derived CDR1 and CDR2 are KGHSH and LQKENI. CDR3 bases: TGTGCCAGCTCACCCTACGGTCCGGGACAGGGACTTTACGAGCAGTACTTC. It is translated as CASSPYGPGQGLYEQYF.

There are a few counts of this clone. V gene TRBV4-2 combines with J gene TRBJ2-2, with no clear D. The CDR3 runs to 15 residues. Germline CDR1 and CDR2: LGHNA and YNFKEQ. Trimming took off 4 bases at V and 3 bases at J, with 12 bases between the two ends. The CDR3 reads CASSREDRDTGELFF. CDR3 in DNA: TGTGCCAGCAGCCGTGAGGATCGTGACACCGGGGAGCTGTTTTTT.

The rearrangement uses TRBV28 and TRBJ2-7, with a tentative D call TRBD1 (6 bases). V lost 6 bases and J 0 bases, leaving 12 bases between the germline ends. Germline V gene sequence: CDR1 MDHEN, CDR2 SYDVKM. This CDR3 contains 14 residues. The CDR3 region is CASRWGHSSYEQYF. In DNA, the CDR3 is TGTGCCAGCAGGTGGGGACATTCCTCCTACGAGCAGTACTTC.

This clone was found a few times. The chain carries TRBV11-2 and TRBJ1-4, with 10 bases aligning to TRBD1. V was pared by 3 bases and J by 3 bases, with 10 bases of the junction left unmatched. CDR1 and CDR2 (germline): SGHAT, FQNNGV. The CDR3 contains 18 residues. The CDR3 coding sequence is TGTGCCAGCAGCTTTGGCGGACAGGGGGTCAAAGCTAATGAAAAACTGTTTTTT. This codes for CASSFGGQGVKANEKLFF.

This clone has more than one count but fewer than ten. This chain connects TRBV5-1 to TRBJ2-1, with D maybe TRBD2 (6 bases). Germline V CDR1 and CDR2: SGHRS, YFSETQ. V dropped 1 base and J dropped 2 bases, with 10 bases sitting between them. This CDR3 has 15 amino acids. CDR3 protein: CASSLSGDPYNEQFF. The DNA for the CDR3 is TGCGCCAGCAGCTTGTCGGGGGACCCCTACAATGAGCAGTTCTTC.

The chain couples TRBV19 to TRBJ2-7; 15 bases line up with TRBD2. Germline-derived CDR1 and CDR2 are LNHDA and SQIVND (reference sequence). The junction had 11 bases not matched to a gene; V was cut back by 6 bases and J by 5 bases. The CDR3 extends over 17 amino acids. CDR3 DNA sequence: TGTGCCAGTAGCCGGACTAGCGGGAGGGCGCAGGGGCACGAGCAGTACTTC. Its translation: CASSRTSGRAQGHEQYF.

This CDR3 reads CASRRAQETQYF. DNA of the CDR3: TGTGCCAGCAGGAGAGCCCAAGAGACCCAGTACTTC. The genes are TRBV12-3 or TRBV12-4 and TRBJ2-5; D call uncertain. V was shortened by 6 bases and J by 1 base, with 6 bases between the two germline ends. The CDR3 consists of 12 residues.

The CDR3: CASSPSTGSGNTIYF. The CDR3 coding sequence is TGTGCCAGCTCACCCTCAACAGGGAGTGGAAACACCATATATTTT. The chain uses TRBV18 and TRBJ1-3, with TRBD1 as a possible D gene (6 bases). The CDR3 runs 15 residues. Germline assignment: CDR1 KGHSH and CDR2 LQKENI. Trimming stripped 3 bases from V and 3 bases from J, with 12 bases between.

The J gene is TRBJ1-1, the V gene TRBV11-2; D uncertain. CDR1 is SGHAT and CDR2 is FQNNGV in the germline V gene. The CDR3 consists of 15 residues. Trimming took 1 base from V and 3 from J, leaving 12 bases between them. CDR3 bases: TGTGCCAGCAGCTTAGGTGGCATAACAGACACTGAAGCTTTCTTT. Translation: CASSLGGITDTEAFF.

The chain has TRBV18 and TRBJ2-7; 11 bases match TRBD2. J was trimmed by 3 bases and V by 1 base; bases with no gene match: 5. Germline V gives CDR1 KGHSH, CDR2 LQKENI. CDR3 size: 16 residues. The CDR3 DNA reads as TGTGCCAGCTCACCACTACTAGCGGGAGAGTTCTACGAGCAGTACTTC. The encoded protein is CASSPLLAGEFYEQYF.

The chain carries TRBV15 and TRBJ2-1, with 15 bases fitting TRBD2. Germline trimming cut 8 bases from V and 0 bases from J; bases unmatched to any gene: 5. In germline, CDR1 is LNHNV, CDR2 YYDKDF (reference sequence). The CDR3 runs 17 residues. The CDR3 loop reads CATGTSGGTSSYNEQFF. As DNA, the CDR3 is TGTGCCACCGGGACTAGCGGGGGGACGAGCTCCTACAATGAGCAGTTCTTC.

The chain links TRBV5-1 to TRBJ1-5, with no clear D. The CDR3 sequence is 20 residues long. Trimming took 1 base from V and 3 from J, leaving 26 bases between them. Germline V gene sequence: CDR1 SGHRS, CDR2 YFSETQ. CDR3 sequence (DNA): TGCGCCAGCAGCTTGTTCGGTAAGATACCCCATCAACCTTACAATCAGCCCCAGCATTTT. It is translated as CASSLFGKIPHQPYNQPQHF.

The V and J genes are TRBV6-1 and TRBJ1-6; D gene ambiguous. V lost 1 base and J lost 10, with 11 bases in between. Germline lookup yields CDR1 MNHNS and CDR2 SASEGT. This CDR3 contains 14 residues. The CDR3 region has the DNA TGTGCCAGCAGTGAAGGGCGAGGAGGCTCACCCCTCCACTTT. As protein: CASSEGRGGSPLHF.

This chain uses TRBV7-9 with TRBJ2-5; 8 nucleotides line up with TRBD2. Trimming removed 3 bases from V and 6 bases from J; junction bases left unmatched: 6. The germline V gene has CDR1 SEHNR and CDR2 FQNEAQ (reference sequence). This CDR3 is built from 14 residues. The CDR3, as DNA: TGTGCCAGCAGCTTGGGACTAGTAAAGCAGACCCAGTACTTC. Protein sequence: CASSLGLVKQTQYF.

This chain joins TRBV7-9 and TRBJ1-3; TRBD1 is a possible D gene (5 bases). The CDR3 has 16 residues. V was shortened by 1 base and J by 0 bases, with 10 bases between the two germline ends. CDR1 is SEHNR and CDR2 is FQNEAQ in the germline V gene (reference sequence). DNA of the CDR3: TGTGCCAGCAGCTTAGGGACATCTGACTCTGGAAACACCATATATTTT. Protein sequence: CASSLGTSDSGNTIYF.

CDR3 DNA: TGTGCCAGCAGCAAGCGCGGTGACAATGAGCAGTTCTTC. It is translated as CASSKRGDNEQFF. V is TRBV9 and J is TRBJ2-1; no firm D call. The CDR3 extends over 13 amino acids. V was cut by 4 bases and J by 5 bases, with 10 bases left in between. CDR1 is SGDLS and CDR2 is YYNGEE in the germline V gene.

This chain uses TRBV19 with TRBJ1-1; possibly TRBD1 for D (5 bases). V shed 3 bases and J shed 5 bases, with 7 bases lying between them. Germline CDR1 LNHDA, CDR2 SQIVND (reference sequence). The CDR3 consists of 12 residues. CDR3 protein: CASSMSGTEAFF. The CDR3 DNA reads as TGTGCCAGTAGTATGTCAGGGACTGAAGCTTTCTTT. Full variable domain (missing parts from reference TRBV19 and TRBJ1-1): DGGITQSPKYLFRKEGQNVTLSCEQNLNHDAMYWYRQDPGQGLRLIYYSQIVNDFQKGDIAEGYSVSREKKESFPLTVTSAQKNPTAFYLCASSMSGTEAFFGQGTRLTVV.

The chain employs TRBV2 and TRBJ2-4; 8 bases agree with TRBD1. From germline, CDR1 is SNHLY and CDR2 FYNNEI. CDR3 size: 15 residues. After removal of 7 bases from V and 0 bases from J, the junction contained 5 bases not matched to a gene. CDR3 nucleotide sequence: TGTGCCAGCAATCTAGACAGGGGAGCCAAAAACATTCAGTACTTC. Encoded protein: CASNLDRGAKNIQYF.

This chain uses TRBV6-1 with TRBJ2-3; 10 bases line up with TRBD2. The CDR3 is made up of 17 amino acids. Germline CDR1 and CDR2: MNHNS and SASEGT. J was trimmed by 2 bases and V by 4 bases; bases with no gene match: 9. The CDR3 region is CASSGAGGPINTDTQYF. CDR3 bases: TGTGCCAGCAGTGGAGCGGGAGGGCCGATTAACACAGATACGCAGTATTTT.

A few counts support this clone. J is TRBJ1-1 and V is TRBV3-1 (or the pseudogene TRBV3-2); D unresolved. Germline CDR1 reads LGHDT; CDR2 reads YNNKEL (reference sequence). This CDR3 is 13 amino acids long. Trimming removed 3 bases from V and 4 bases from J, with 9 bases in between. CDR3 sequence reads: CASSHDLSTEAFF. The CDR3, as DNA: TGTGCCAGCAGCCACGATTTGAGCACTGAAGCTTTCTTT.

The chain has TRBV5-1 and TRBJ2-3, with 8 nucleotides matching TRBD1. J gave up 2 bases and V 3 bases, and 5 bases lay outside the gene matches. The CDR3 loop spans 15 amino acids. Germline assignment: CDR1 SGHRS and CDR2 YFSETQ. The CDR3 is CASSSTGGNTDTQYF. CDR3 coding DNA: TGCGCCAGCAGCTCCACAGGGGGTAACACAGATACGCAGTATTTT.